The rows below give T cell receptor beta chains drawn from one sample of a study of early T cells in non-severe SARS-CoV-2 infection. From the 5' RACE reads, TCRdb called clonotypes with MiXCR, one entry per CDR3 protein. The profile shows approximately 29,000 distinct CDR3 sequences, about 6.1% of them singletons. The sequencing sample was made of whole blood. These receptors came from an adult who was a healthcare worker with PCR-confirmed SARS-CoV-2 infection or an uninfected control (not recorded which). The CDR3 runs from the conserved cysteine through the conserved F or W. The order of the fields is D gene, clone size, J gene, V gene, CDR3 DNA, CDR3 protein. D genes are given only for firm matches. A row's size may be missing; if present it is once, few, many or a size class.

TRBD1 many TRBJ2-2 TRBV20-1 TGCAGTGCTTCTACCGGGACAGGGTTGGGGGAGCTGTTTTTT CSASTGTGLGELFF
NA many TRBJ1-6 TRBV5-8 TGTGCCAGCAGCTTGGAAGCGACTCCAAATTCACCCCTCCACTTT CASSLEATPNSPLHF
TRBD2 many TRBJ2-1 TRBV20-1 TGCAGTGCTATGACTAGCGGGGGCCGGGACGAGCAGTTCTTC CSAMTSGGRDEQFF
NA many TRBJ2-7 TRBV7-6 TGTGCCAGCAGCTCCGAATTGCGGGCGGGTGAAGAGCAGTACTTC CASSSELRAGEEQYF
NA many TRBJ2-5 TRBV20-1 TGCAGTGCTAGTGAGCCCCAGCAGGAGACCCAGTACTTC CSASEPQQETQYF
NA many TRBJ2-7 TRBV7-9 TGTGCCAGCAGCTTAGTGGGGCCGACCTACGAGCAGTACTTC CASSLVGPTYEQYF
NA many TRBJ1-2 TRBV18 TGTGCCAGCTCAAAAGACACATTAAACTATGGCTACACCTTC CASSKDTLNYGYTF
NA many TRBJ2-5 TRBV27 TGTGCCAGCAGTCAAGGGACATCTATAACCCAGTACTTC CASSQGTSITQYF
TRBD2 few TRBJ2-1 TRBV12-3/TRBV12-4 TGTGCCGGCAGCCTGGAACTGGGGGGGGAGCATGAGCAGTTCTTC CAGSLELGGEHEQFF
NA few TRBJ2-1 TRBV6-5 TGTGCCAGCAGTCCTTCTACAAATGAGCAGTTCTTC CASSPSTNEQFF
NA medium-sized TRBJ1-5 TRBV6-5 TGTGCCAGCAGTTACTCAGAAAATCAGCCCCAGCATTTT CASSYSENQPQHF
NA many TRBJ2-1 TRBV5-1 TGCGCCAGCAGCATGGCTGGGGGCAATGAGCAGTTCTTC CASSMAGGNEQFF
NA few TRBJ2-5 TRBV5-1 TGCGCCAGCAGCAAGGGGTTTCAAGAGACCCAGTACTTC CASSKGFQETQYF
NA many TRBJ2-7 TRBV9 TGTGCCAGCAGCGTAGAGGGGCAGGGTTCCACCTACGAGCAGTACTTC CASSVEGQGSTYEQYF
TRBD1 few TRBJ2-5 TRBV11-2 TGTGCCAGCAGCCGAGACAGGGTGCAGGAGTACTTC CASSRDRVQEYF
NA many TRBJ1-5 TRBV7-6 TGTGCCAGCAGCCCGTACGAATATAGCAATCAGCCCCAGCATTTT CASSPYEYSNQPQHF
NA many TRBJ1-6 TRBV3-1 TGTGCCAGCAGCCAAGATAGGTCCGGGTCGGTGCATTCACCCCTCCACTTT CASSQDRSGSVHSPLHF
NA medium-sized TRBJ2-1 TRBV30 TGTGCCTGGAGTGAGTATTACAATGAGCAGTTCTTC CAWSEYYNEQFF
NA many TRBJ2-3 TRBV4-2 TGTGCCAGCAGCCCTTTGAGGCAGGGCCGAGCAGATACGCAGTATTTT CASSPLRQGRADTQYF
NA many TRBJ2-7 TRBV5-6 TGTGCCAGCAGCTTGCAGGGCGGCTACGAGCAGTACTTC CASSLQGGYEQYF
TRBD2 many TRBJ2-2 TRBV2 TGTGCCAGCAGTTCTTTTAGCGGGGGGAACACCGGGGAGCTGTTTTTT CASSSFSGGNTGELFF
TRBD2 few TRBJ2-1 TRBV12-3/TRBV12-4 TGTGCCAGCAGTTTACAATTGGGCGGGAGCGATGAGCAGTTCTTC CASSLQLGGSDEQFF
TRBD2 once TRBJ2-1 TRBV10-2 TGCGCCAGCAGGCACCGGGGGGACTATGAGCAGTTCTTC CASRHRGDYEQFF
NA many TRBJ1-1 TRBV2 TGTGCCAGCAACCCCCGGTGGGAGGGCCTACGAGGTACTGAAGCTTTCTTT CASNPRWEGLRGTEAFF
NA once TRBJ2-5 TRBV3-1 TGTGCCAGCAGGGGGACCGTACAAGAGACCCAGTACTTC CASRGTVQETQYF
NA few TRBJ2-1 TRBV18 TGTGCCAGCTCACCATGGGCTCGACACAATGAGCAGTTCTTC CASSPWARHNEQFF
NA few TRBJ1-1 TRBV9 TGTGCCAGCAGCCCCAGTCCGTTCATGAACACTGAAGCTTTCTTT CASSPSPFMNTEAFF
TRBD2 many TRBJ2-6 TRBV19 TGTGCCAGTAGTTACTTTGGGACTAGAGGCTCTGGGGCCAACGTCCTGACTTTC CASSYFGTRGSGANVLTF
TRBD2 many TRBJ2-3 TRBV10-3 TGTGCCATCACCCCCGGTGGAGCGGGGGGTGCAGATACGCAGTATTTT CAITPGGAGGADTQYF
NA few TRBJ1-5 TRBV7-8 TGTGCCAGCAGCTTAACAAGCCTTAGCAATCAGCCCCAGCATTTT CASSLTSLSNQPQHF
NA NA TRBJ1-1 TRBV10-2 TGCGCCAGCAGTGCCTTGGAAAGGGGCGGCACTGAAGCTTTCTTT CASSALERGGTEAFF
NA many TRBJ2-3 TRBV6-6 TGTGCCAGCAGTTACCAGCAGGACACAGATACGCAGTATTTT CASSYQQDTDTQYF
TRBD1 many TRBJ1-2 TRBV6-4 TGTGCCAGCAGTGACTCCGACAGGGGGACGGGCTACACCTTC CASSDSDRGTGYTF